This paragraph covers one TCR beta chain sequence. Its antigen is not known. This entry comes from a study of OX40 agonist ivuxolimab in advanced cancers. Study overall: Ivuxolimab doses were 0.01, 0.1, 0.3, 1.5, 3 or 10 mg/kg every 2 weeks. Patients enrolled in dose escalation were diagnosed with hepatocellular carcinoma, melanoma, renal cell or head and neck cancer. Notes on the study in general: There was clonal expansion of CD4+ and CD8+ blood T cells by week 6 at 0.1 to 3.0 mg/kg. CD8+ T cells (on average) carried more expanded clones than CD4+ T cells.

The CDR3 is 15 amino acids. Germline V CDR1 and CDR2: SNHLY, FYNNEI. V gave up 1 base and J gave up 4 bases, with 13 bases separating them. The repertoire was sequenced with immunoSEQ multiplex PCR; TCRdb's copy has only in-frame clones and lacks some. The table has tens of thousands of clones, roughly 92% seen once; the top ten hold approximately 2.4%. The chain combines TRBV2 with TRBJ2-5; perhaps D is TRBD1 or TRBD2 (5 bases each). The specimen comprised CD4+ or CD8+ T cells sorted from blood, sampled in a trial of the OX40 agonist ivuxolimab. This clonotype originated in an adult with an advanced solid tumor such as melanoma, head and neck, liver or kidney cancer. CDR3 protein: CASSEGGADTETQYF. For the CDR3, the DNA is TGTGCCAGCAGTGAAGGAGGGGCGGATACAGAGACCCAGTACTTC. The full variable domain, its missing parts supplied by reference TRBV2 and TRBJ2-5, is EPEVTQTPSHQVTQMGQEVILRCVPISNHLYFYWYRQILGQKVEFLVSFYNNEISEKSEIFDDQFSVERPDGSNFTLKIRSTKLEDSAMYFCASSEGGADTETQYFGPGTRLLVL.